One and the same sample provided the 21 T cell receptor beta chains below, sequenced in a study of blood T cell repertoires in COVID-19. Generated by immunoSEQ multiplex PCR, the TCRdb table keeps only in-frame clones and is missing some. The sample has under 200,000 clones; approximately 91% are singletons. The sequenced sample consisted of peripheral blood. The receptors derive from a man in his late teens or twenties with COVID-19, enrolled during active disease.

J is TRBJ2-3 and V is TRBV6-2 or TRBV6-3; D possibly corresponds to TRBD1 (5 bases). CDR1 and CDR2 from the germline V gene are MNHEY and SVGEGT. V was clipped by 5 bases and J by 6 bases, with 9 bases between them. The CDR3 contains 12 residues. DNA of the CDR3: TGTGCCAGCAGTGCAGGGTTGGATACGCAGTATTTT. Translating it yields CASSAGLDTQYF.

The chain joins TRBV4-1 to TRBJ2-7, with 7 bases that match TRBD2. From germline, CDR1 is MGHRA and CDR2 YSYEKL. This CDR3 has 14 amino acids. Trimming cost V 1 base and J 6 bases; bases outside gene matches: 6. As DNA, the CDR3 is TGCGCCAGCAGCCAAGGGACTAGTTTCCGCGAGCAGTACTTC. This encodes CASSQGTSFREQYF.

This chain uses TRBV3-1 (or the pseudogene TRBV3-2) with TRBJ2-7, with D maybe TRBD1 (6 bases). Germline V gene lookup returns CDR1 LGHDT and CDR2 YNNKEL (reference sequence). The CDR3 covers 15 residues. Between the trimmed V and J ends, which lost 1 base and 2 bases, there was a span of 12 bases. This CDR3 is CASSQGWTATYEQYF. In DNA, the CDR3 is TGTGCCAGCAGCCAAGGATGGACAGCCACCTACGAGCAGTACTTC.

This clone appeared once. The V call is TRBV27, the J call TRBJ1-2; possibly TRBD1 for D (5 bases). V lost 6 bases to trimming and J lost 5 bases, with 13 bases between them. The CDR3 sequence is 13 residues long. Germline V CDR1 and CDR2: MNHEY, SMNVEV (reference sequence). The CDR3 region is CASRAGPSYGYTF. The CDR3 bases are TGTGCCAGCAGAGCGGGACCGAGTTATGGCTACACCTTC.

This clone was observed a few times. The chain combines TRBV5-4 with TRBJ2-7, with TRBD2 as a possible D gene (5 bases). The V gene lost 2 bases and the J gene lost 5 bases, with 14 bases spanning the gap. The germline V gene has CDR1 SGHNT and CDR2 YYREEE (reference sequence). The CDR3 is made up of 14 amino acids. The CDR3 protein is CASSFEGEGNEQYF. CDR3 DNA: TGTGCCAGCAGCTTTGAGGGAGAGGGCAACGAGCAGTACTTC.

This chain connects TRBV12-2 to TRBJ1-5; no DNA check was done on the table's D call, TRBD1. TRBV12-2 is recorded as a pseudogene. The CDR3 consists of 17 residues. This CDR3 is CASRLATGTPRCQPQHF. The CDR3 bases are TGTGCAAGTCGCTTAGCGACAGGCACACCGAGGTGTCAGCCCCAGCATTTT.

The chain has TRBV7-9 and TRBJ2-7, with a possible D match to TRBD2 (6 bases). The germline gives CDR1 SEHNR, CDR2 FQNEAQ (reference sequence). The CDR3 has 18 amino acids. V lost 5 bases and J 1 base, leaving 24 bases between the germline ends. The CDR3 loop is CASSDNLGGPVRSYEQYF. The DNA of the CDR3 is TGTGCCAGCAGCGATAACCTCGGGGGACCGGTAAGATCCTACGAGCAGTACTTC.

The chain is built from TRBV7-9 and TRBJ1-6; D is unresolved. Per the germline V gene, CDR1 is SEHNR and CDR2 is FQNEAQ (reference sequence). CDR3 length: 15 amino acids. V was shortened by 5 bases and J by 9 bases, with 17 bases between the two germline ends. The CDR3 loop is CASSGRVSSSSPLHF. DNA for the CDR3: TGTGCCAGCAGCGGCCGGGTCTCATCGAGTTCACCCCTCCACTTT.

The CDR3 coding sequence is TGTGCCAGCAGTTACGCGGGGGCCGGCTATGGCTACACCTTC. Residues: CASSYAGAGYGYTF. The rearrangement uses TRBV6-2 or TRBV6-3 and TRBJ1-2; TRBD1 is a possible D gene (6 bases). This CDR3 has 14 residues. V was cut by 2 bases and J by 4 bases, with 11 bases left in between. Germline V lookup: CDR1 MNHEY, CDR2 SVGEGT.

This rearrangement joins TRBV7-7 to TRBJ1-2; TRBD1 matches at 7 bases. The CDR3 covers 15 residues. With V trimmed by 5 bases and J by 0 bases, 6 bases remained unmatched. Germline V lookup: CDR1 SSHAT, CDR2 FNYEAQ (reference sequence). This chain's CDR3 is CASSVRQGSNYGYTF. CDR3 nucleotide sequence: TGTGCCAGCAGCGTCAGACAGGGCTCTAACTATGGCTACACCTTC.

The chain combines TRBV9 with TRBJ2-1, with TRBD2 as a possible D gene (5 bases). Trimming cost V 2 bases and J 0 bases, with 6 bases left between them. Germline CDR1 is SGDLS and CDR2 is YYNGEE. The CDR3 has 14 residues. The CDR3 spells CASSVTTSYNEQFF. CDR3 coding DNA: TGTGCCAGCAGCGTGACTACCTCCTACAATGAGCAGTTCTTC.

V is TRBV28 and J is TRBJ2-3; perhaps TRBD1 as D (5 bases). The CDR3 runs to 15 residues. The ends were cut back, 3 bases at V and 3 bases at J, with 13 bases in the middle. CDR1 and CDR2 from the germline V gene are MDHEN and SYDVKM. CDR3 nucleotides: TGTGCCAGCAGTTTGGGGCAGGGAAATACAGATACGCAGTATTTT. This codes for CASSLGQGNTDTQYF.

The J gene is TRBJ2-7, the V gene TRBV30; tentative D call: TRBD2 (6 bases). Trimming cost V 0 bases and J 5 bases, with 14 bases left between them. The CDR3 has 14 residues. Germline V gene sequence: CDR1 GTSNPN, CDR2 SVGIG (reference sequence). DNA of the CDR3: TGTGCCTGGAGTGTACGTTGGGACTGGAACGAGCAGTACTTC. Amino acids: CAWSVRWDWNEQYF.

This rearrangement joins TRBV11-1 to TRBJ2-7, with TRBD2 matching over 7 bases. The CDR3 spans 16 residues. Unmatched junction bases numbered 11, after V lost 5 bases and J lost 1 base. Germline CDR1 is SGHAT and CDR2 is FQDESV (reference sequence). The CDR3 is CASSQGEGLGSYEQYF. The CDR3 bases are TGTGCCAGCAGCCAAGGTGAAGGACTAGGGTCCTACGAGCAGTACTTC.

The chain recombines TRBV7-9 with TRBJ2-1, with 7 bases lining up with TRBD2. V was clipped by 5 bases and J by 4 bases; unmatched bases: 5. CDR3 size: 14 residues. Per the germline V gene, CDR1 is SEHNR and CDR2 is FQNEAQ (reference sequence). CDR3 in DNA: TGTGCCAGCAGCCCAGGACTAGTTTACAATGAGCAGTTCTTC. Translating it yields CASSPGLVYNEQFF.

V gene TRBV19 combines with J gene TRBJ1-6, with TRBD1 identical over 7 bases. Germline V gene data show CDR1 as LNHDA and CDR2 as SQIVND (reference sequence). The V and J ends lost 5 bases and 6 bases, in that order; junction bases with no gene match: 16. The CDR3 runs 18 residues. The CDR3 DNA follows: TGTGCCAGTAGTTCCACGGGACAGAGGCTCTCTGGTAATTCACCCCTCCACTTT. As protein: CASSSTGQRLSGNSPLHF.

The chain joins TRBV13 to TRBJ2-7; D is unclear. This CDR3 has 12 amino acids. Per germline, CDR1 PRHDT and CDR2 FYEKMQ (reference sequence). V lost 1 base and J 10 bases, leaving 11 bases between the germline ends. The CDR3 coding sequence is TGTGCCAGCAGCTTAGCCGACAAGGTACAGTACTTC. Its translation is CASSLADKVQYF.

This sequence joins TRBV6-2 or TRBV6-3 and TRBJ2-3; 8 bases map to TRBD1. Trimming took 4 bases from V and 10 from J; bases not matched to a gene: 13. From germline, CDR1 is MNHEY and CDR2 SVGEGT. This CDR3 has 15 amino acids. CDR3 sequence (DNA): TGTGCCAGCAGTTCGGGACAGGAGCCGTCTCGTGCGCAGTATTTT. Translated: CASSSGQEPSRAQYF.

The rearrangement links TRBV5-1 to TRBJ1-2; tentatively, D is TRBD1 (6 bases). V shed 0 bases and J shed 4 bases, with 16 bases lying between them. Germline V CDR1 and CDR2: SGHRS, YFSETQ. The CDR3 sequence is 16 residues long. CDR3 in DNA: TGCGCCAGCAGCTTGGCCGCAGTAGGGGGAAGCTATGGCTACACCTTC. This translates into CASSLAAVGGSYGYTF.

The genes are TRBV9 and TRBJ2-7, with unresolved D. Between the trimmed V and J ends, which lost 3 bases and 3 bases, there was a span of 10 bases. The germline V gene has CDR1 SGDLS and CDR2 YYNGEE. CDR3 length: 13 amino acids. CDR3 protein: CASSAGGNYEQYF. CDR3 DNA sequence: TGTGCCAGCAGCGCAGGTGGTAACTACGAGCAGTACTTC.

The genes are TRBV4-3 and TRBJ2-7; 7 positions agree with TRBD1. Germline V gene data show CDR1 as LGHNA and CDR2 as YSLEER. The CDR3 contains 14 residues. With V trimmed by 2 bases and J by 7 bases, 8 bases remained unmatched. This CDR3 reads CASSQHLQGWEQYF. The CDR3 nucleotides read TGCGCCAGCAGCCAACACCTACAGGGGTGGGAGCAGTACTTC.